The clone carrying this TCR beta chain appeared a single time. Its antigen is still unknown. The data stem from a study of vaccination effects on CD4 cells after COVID-19. Across the study: Sampling of a couple of convalescent patients took place 16 days and one week prior to vaccination.

Study-level findings and limits: Convalescent patients were few in the study, and early post-infection timepoints were absent.

Per germline, CDR1 SNHLY and CDR2 FYNNEI. There are 15 residues in the CDR3. V trimming: 2 bases; J trimming: 8 bases; junction bases outside the gene matches: 8. Around day 10 of culture, CD4+ T cells were separated out. Convalescent patients had PCR-confirmed SARS-CoV-2 infection between March and December 2020. The authors exchanged half the medium for IL-2 medium on days 3 and 7. Repertoires were generated with immunoSEQ multiplex PCR, while TCRdb's copy carries only in-frame clones and drops some. The sample includes 50,000 to 70,000 clones, just over 70% of them seen just once. The sequence was obtained from a human donor who had a prior SARS-CoV-2 infection. This rearrangement joins TRBV2 to TRBJ2-1, with 8 bases that match TRBD1. The input for sequencing was CD4+ T cells from PBMCs cultured without peptide, taken before COVID-19 vaccination. The DNA for the CDR3 is TGTGCCAGCAGTGAACAGGGGGCCCTTTTAGATGAGCAGTTCTTC. Translated, it gives CASSEQGALLDEQFF.